These T cell receptor beta chains were read from a single sample in a study of blood T cell repertoires in COVID-19. Measured with immunoSEQ multiplex PCR; TCRdb has only the in-frame clones, and not every one. The table shows approximately 150,000 clones, with around 79% occurring only once. The sequenced sample consisted of peripheral blood. The receptors were gathered from a woman aged 55-70 years with COVID-19, enrolled during active disease. CDR3s include the opening cysteine and the closing phenylalanine or tryptophan. Fields, in order: CDR3 DNA, CDR3 protein, J gene, CDR3 length, V gene, D gene, clone size. The D gene is left open where the match is weak. Clone size is given for some rows only: seen once, a few or many times, or a class if the clone is expanded.

DNA: TGTGCCAGCAGTCTCCAGGGGGGCACTTTCTTT
CDR3: CASSLQGGTFF
J: TRBJ1-1
length: 11
V: TRBV7-2
D: TRBD1
size: -

DNA: TGTGCCACCCAATCCGGGACAGGCTCTAACTATGGCTACACCTTC
CDR3: CATQSGTGSNYGYTF
J: TRBJ1-2
length: 15
V: TRBV7-2
D: TRBD1
size: once

DNA: TGTGCTAGCAGCTACGCGGTCCAAGAGACCCAGTACTTC
CDR3: CASSYAVQETQYF
J: TRBJ2-5
length: 13
V: TRBV7-7
D: -
size: -

DNA: TGCGCCAGCAGGCCGGGACTAGCGGGAGGAAGGTCCTACAATGAGCAGTTCTTC
CDR3: CASRPGLAGGRSYNEQFF
J: TRBJ2-1
length: 18
V: TRBV4-1
D: TRBD2
size: -

DNA: TGTGCCAGCAGCTTTGGGGGCAGGGGACGGGAGACCCAGTACTTC
CDR3: CASSFGGRGRETQYF
J: TRBJ2-5
length: 15
V: TRBV7-2
D: -
size: once

DNA: TGTGCCAGCAGCTTAGGGCAGTACTATGGCTACACCTTC
CDR3: CASSLGQYYGYTF
J: TRBJ1-2
length: 13
V: TRBV7-9
D: -
size: -

DNA: TGTGCCAGCAGGGAAACAGGGGATGATCAGCCCCAGCATTTT
CDR3: CASRETGDDQPQHF
J: TRBJ1-5
length: 14
V: TRBV7-8
D: TRBD1
size: -

DNA: TGTGCCAGCAGTTTATTTGGCAGGCCGAGCCAGCCCCAGCATTTT
CDR3: CASSLFGRPSQPQHF
J: TRBJ1-5
length: 15
V: TRBV28
D: -
size: -

DNA: TGTGCCAGTAGCATCGGGACAGGGCGGACAGATACGCAGTATTTT
CDR3: CASSIGTGRTDTQYF
J: TRBJ2-3
length: 15
V: TRBV19
D: TRBD1
size: once

DNA: TGTGCCAGTAGTGTCCGGGACAGCGTTCTCTATGGCTACACCTTC
CDR3: CASSVRDSVLYGYTF
J: TRBJ1-2
length: 15
V: TRBV19
D: TRBD1
size: -

DNA: TGTGCCAGCCACGTCAGATATAATTCACCCCTCCACTTT
CDR3: CASHVRYNSPLHF
J: TRBJ1-6
length: 13
V: TRBV28
D: -
size: -

DNA: TGTGCCAGCAGTCCCTGGACTAGCGGGGGTCACAATGAGCAGTTCTTC
CDR3: CASSPWTSGGHNEQFF
J: TRBJ2-1
length: 16
V: TRBV28
D: TRBD2
size: -

DNA: TGTGCCAGCAGCGAGGGACACTGGGACTACGAGCAGTACTTC
CDR3: CASSEGHWDYEQYF
J: TRBJ2-7
length: 14
V: TRBV9
D: -
size: -

DNA: TGCAGTGCTAGTAGTCCTAGCGGGAGGTCCAACGAGCAGTACTTC
CDR3: CSASSPSGRSNEQYF
J: TRBJ2-7
length: 15
V: TRBV20-1
D: TRBD2
size: once

DNA: TGTGCCAGCAGTTTATCCACCGGGCAGCCCCAGCATTTT
CDR3: CASSLSTGQPQHF
J: TRBJ1-5
length: 13
V: TRBV28
D: -
size: -

DNA: TGTGCCACCAGCAGTGGACAGGAGGGAAACATTCAGTACTTC
CDR3: CATSSGQEGNIQYF
J: TRBJ2-4
length: 14
V: TRBV15
D: -
size: once

DNA: TGTGCCAGCAGCTTAATCCACAGGTCAGGAAACACCATATATTTT
CDR3: CASSLIHRSGNTIYF
J: TRBJ1-3
length: 15
V: TRBV11-2
D: -
size: -

DNA: TGTGCCAGTAGTTTACAGGGTTATAAAGAGACCCAGTACTTC
CDR3: CASSLQGYKETQYF
J: TRBJ2-5
length: 14
V: TRBV19
D: -
size: -

DNA: TGTGCCAGCAGCCCCCCCGGGCCGGGAGACACAGATACGCAGTATTTT
CDR3: CASSPPGPGDTDTQYF
J: TRBJ2-3
length: 16
V: TRBV7-3
D: -
size: -

DNA: TGTGCCAGCAGCTTAGTTCGTGCGGGAAACGCCAATGAGCAGTTCTTC
CDR3: CASSLVRAGNANEQFF
J: TRBJ2-1
length: 16
V: TRBV11-2
D: -
size: -

DNA: TGTGCCAGCAGCTATACGACAGGCCTCTCTAACTATGGCTACACCTTC
CDR3: CASSYTTGLSNYGYTF
J: TRBJ1-2
length: 16
V: TRBV7-2
D: -
size: few

DNA: TGTGCCAGCAGCACCCGGGGTAGCGGGAGGGCCTACGAGCAGTACTTC
CDR3: CASSTRGSGRAYEQYF
J: TRBJ2-7
length: 16
V: TRBV3-1/TRBV3-2
D: TRBD2
size: -

DNA: TGTGCCAGCAGCTCAGGGGTATGGGAGCCCCAGCATTTT
CDR3: CASSSGVWEPQHF
J: TRBJ1-5
length: 13
V: TRBV11-2
D: -
size: -

DNA: TGTGCCAGCAGCCTCCGCTCGGAAGGTGGGAGGGGAGAGACCCAGTACTTC
CDR3: CASSLRSEGGRGETQYF
J: TRBJ2-5
length: 17
V: TRBV4-2
D: TRBD2
size: once

DNA: TGTGCCAGTAGCCTCGACAGGGGTGAAAAACTGTTTTTT
CDR3: CASSLDRGEKLFF
J: TRBJ1-4
length: 13
V: TRBV19
D: TRBD1
size: -

DNA: TGCGCCAGCAGCTTGGTAGCAGGGGTTGGCACTGAAGCTTTCTTT
CDR3: CASSLVAGVGTEAFF
J: TRBJ1-1
length: 15
V: TRBV5-1
D: -
size: -

DNA: TGTGCCAGTAGTAAGACTAGCGGGAGGCCCGAGCAGTACTTC
CDR3: CASSKTSGRPEQYF
J: TRBJ2-7
length: 14
V: TRBV19
D: TRBD2
size: -

DNA: TGTGCCAGCAGTCCGGTAGGGGGTAACACCGGGGAGCTGTTTTTT
CDR3: CASSPVGGNTGELFF
J: TRBJ2-2
length: 15
V: TRBV27
D: -
size: -

DNA: TGTGCCAGCAGCGGGCAGAGGAACACTGAAGCTTTCTTT
CDR3: CASSGQRNTEAFF
J: TRBJ1-1
length: 13
V: TRBV5-4
D: -
size: -

DNA: TGTGCCAGCAGCGTAGGTCAGGGGGCTAATTCACCCCTCCACTTT
CDR3: CASSVGQGANSPLHF
J: TRBJ1-6
length: 15
V: TRBV9
D: TRBD1
size: -

DNA: TGTGCCAGCAGGGCAGACAGATATGGCTACACCTTC
CDR3: CASRADRYGYTF
J: TRBJ1-2
length: 12
V: TRBV6-5
D: -
size: -

DNA: TGTGCCAGCAGCTTAGGAGAGGGCCGCCCCGGGGAGCTGTTTTTT
CDR3: CASSLGEGRPGELFF
J: TRBJ2-2
length: 15
V: TRBV11-2
D: -
size: -

DNA: TGCGCCAGCAGCTTAGGCAGGGGCTCCTACGAGCAGTACTTC
CDR3: CASSLGRGSYEQYF
J: TRBJ2-7
length: 14
V: TRBV5-1
D: -
size: once

DNA: TGTGCCAGCAGCGAGGGTCTCCCTCCTAACTATGGCTACACCTTC
CDR3: CASSEGLPPNYGYTF
J: TRBJ1-2
length: 15
V: TRBV6-2/TRBV6-3
D: -
size: many